One sample yielded the 3 T cell receptor beta chains listed below, sequenced in a study of naive and memory T cell subsets. Amplification of ligated cDNA took four PCR rounds with SP2 and nested alpha and beta constant primers. MiXCR, run by TCRdb on the UMI-ligation and nested PCR reads, gives a single entry per CDR3 protein. The sample holds around 37,000 distinct CDR3 sequences, approximately 10% seen once. Indicated treatment: skin biopsy from PPD injection site in Mantoux-positive individual. The library had UMIs added by 3' ligation of an oligonucleotide to TCR cDNA. The starting material was skin, obtained from a tuberculin skin test site. The receptors come from an adult in good health.

V gene TRBV27 combines with J gene TRBJ1-1; 10 nucleotides agree with TRBD1. With V trimmed by 10 bases and J by 1 base, 6 bases remained unmatched. Per germline, CDR1 MNHEY and CDR2 SMNVEV (reference sequence). This CDR3 is 14 amino acids long. The CDR3 sequence is CATRDRGRNTEAFF. The CDR3 bases are TGTGCCACCAGGGACAGGGGACGGAACACTGAAGCTTTCTTT.

The V gene is TRBV28, the J gene TRBJ2-7; the match to TRBD2 covers 9 bases. The trim removed 5 bases at V and 3 bases at J, leaving 5 bases unmatched. The germline CDR1 and CDR2 sequences are MDHEN and SYDVKM. The CDR3 covers 14 residues. CDR3: CASSEASGIYEQYF. For the CDR3, the DNA is TGTGCCAGCAGTGAGGCTAGCGGGATCTACGAGCAGTACTTC.

In this sample, this clonotype turned up many times. V usage is TRBV11-2 and J usage is TRBJ2-1; D unclear. CDR3 length: 14 amino acids. The V and J ends lost 3 bases and 2 bases respectively, with 8 bases between them. CDR1 is SGHAT, CDR2 FQNNGV, per germline. Here the CDR3 DNA reads TGTGCCAGCAGCTTGAAAGGAACCTACAATGAGCAGTTCTTC. Amino acid sequence: CASSLKGTYNEQFF.